Shown below are 12 T cell receptor beta chains from a single sample sequenced in a study of T cell changes during pregnancy in multiple sclerosis (dated by TCRdb to about 2019). Preparation of the library involved the immunoSEQ multiplex PCR assay. As stored in TCRdb, this immuneACCESS dataset retains in-frame rearrangements with V and J assigned. A fraction of the clones does not appear; measured against another copy, unresolved V genes explain less than half of the discrepancy, and the remainder lacks a known reason. The sample profile shows 88,000 or so clones; around 92% of them were found once. The ten most abundant clones make up approximately 2.5% of the sample. The source material was peripheral blood, sampled before pregnancy. The receptors originated from a female donor with multiple sclerosis, enrolled in a pregnancy study.

The count of this clone is one. V usage is TRBV4-1 and J usage is TRBJ2-2; 7 bases align to TRBD2. V was pared by 1 base and J by 7 bases, with 9 bases of the junction left unmatched. Germline V gene sequence: CDR1 MGHRA, CDR2 YSYEKL. The CDR3 runs 16 residues. The CDR3 loop reads CASSQGLTSVGGELFF. The CDR3 nucleotides are TGCGCCAGCAGCCAAGGTCTCACTAGCGTGGGCGGGGAGCTGTTTTTT.

This sequence joins TRBV9 and TRBJ2-5, with TRBD2 matching over 7 bases. The V gene's germline CDR1 is SGDLS and CDR2 YYNGEE. The trim removed 0 bases at V and 4 bases at J, leaving 9 bases unmatched. CDR3 length: 16 amino acids. Here the CDR3 reads CASSVDLGLRRETQYF. The CDR3 DNA is TGTGCCAGCAGCGTAGATTTGGGACTAAGGCGAGAGACCCAGTACTTC.

V and J are TRBV10-2 and TRBJ2-2; D not certain. CDR1 is WSHSY and CDR2 is SAAADI in the germline V gene. V lost 8 bases to trimming and J lost 0 bases, with 13 bases between them. The length of the CDR3 is 15 residues. Written as DNA, the CDR3 is TGCGCCAGCGGTCGGAAGAGCGCGAACACCGGGGAGCTGTTTTTT. Protein: CASGRKSANTGELFF.

The chain has TRBV28 and TRBJ2-2; 8 positions match TRBD2. The CDR3 length is 16 residues. The ends lost 6 bases at V and 1 base at J; junction bases unmatched: 7. Germline V gene lookup returns CDR1 MDHEN and CDR2 SYDVKM. DNA of the CDR3: TGTGCCAGCAGGCAGCGGGAGTTCAGGAACACCGGGGAGCTGTTTTTT. Translating it yields CASRQREFRNTGELFF.

The gene calls are TRBV19 and TRBJ2-3; 9 bases are a match to TRBD2. The CDR3 covers 16 residues. Germline CDR1 reads LNHDA; CDR2 reads SQIVND (reference sequence). The V gene end was trimmed by 5 bases and the J gene end by 4 bases; junction bases not matched to a gene: 10. This chain's CDR3 is CASSSGSGRWSDTQYF. DNA for the CDR3: TGTGCCAGTAGTTCTGGTAGCGGGAGATGGTCAGATACGCAGTATTTT.

This chain connects TRBV28 to TRBJ1-5; 8 bases align to TRBD1. The CDR3 consists of 14 residues. The junction had 6 bases not matched to a gene; V was cut back by 5 bases and J by 6 bases. Per the germline V gene, CDR1 is MDHEN and CDR2 is SYDVKM. The CDR3 DNA reads as TGTGCCAGCAGTACCGGACAGGGCGGTCAGCCCCAGCATTTT. As protein: CASSTGQGGQPQHF.

This chain joins TRBV4-2 and TRBJ2-3, with 8 bases fitting TRBD1. V shed 0 bases and J 5 bases; nucleotides not matched to a gene: 7. This CDR3 spans 16 amino acids. Germline CDR1 is LGHNA and CDR2 is YNFKEQ. The DNA of the CDR3 is TGTGCCAGCAGCCAAGACTCGGACAGGGTTGGAGATACGCAGTATTTT. Translating it yields CASSQDSDRVGDTQYF.

The rearrangement uses TRBV9 and TRBJ1-3; unclear D gene. Trimming took off 4 bases at V and 0 bases at J, with 8 bases between the two ends. The CDR3 covers 14 residues. Germline V lookup: CDR1 SGDLS, CDR2 YYNGEE. As DNA, the CDR3 is TGTGCCAGCAGCCCCTCGGTCTCTGGAAACACCATATATTTT. Encoded protein: CASSPSVSGNTIYF.

This chain connects TRBV19 to TRBJ1-1; no reliable D call. CDR3 length: 13 amino acids. Germline assignment: CDR1 LNHDA and CDR2 SQIVND (reference sequence). V lost 5 bases and J lost 1, with 8 bases in between. The CDR3 nucleotides are TGTGCCAGTAGTGTCACTGGGAACACTGAAGCTTTCTTT. This translates into CASSVTGNTEAFF. The whole variable domain, filled in from reference TRBV19 and TRBJ1-1, reads DGGITQSPKYLFRKEGQNVTLSCEQNLNHDAMYWYRQDPGQGLRLIYYSQIVNDFQKGDIAEGYSVSREKKESFPLTVTSAQKNPTAFYLCASSVTGNTEAFFGQGTRLTVV.

The chain is built from TRBV11-2 and TRBJ2-7; TRBD2 agrees at 9 bases. With 4 bases clipped from V and 6 bases from J, the junction kept 10 bases outside the gene matches. Germline V gene data show CDR1 as SGHAT and CDR2 as FQNNGV. This CDR3 spans 15 amino acids. The CDR3, as DNA: TGTGCCAGCAGCTCCTCTTTTAGCGGGAGAATCGAGCAGTACTTC. Translation: CASSSSFSGRIEQYF.

This clone has a single count. V usage is TRBV19 and J usage is TRBJ1-5, with D tentatively TRBD1 (5 bases). The CDR3 has 13 amino acids. The germline V gene encodes CDR1 LNHDA and CDR2 SQIVND (reference sequence). V was clipped by 3 bases and J by 7 bases, with 10 bases between them. The CDR3 DNA is TGTGCCAGTAGTATTCCTGGGGGGCAGCCCCAGCATTTT. Translated: CASSIPGGQPQHF.

This chain connects TRBV7-9 to TRBJ2-7; no firm D call. This CDR3 region has 12 residues. Trimming removed 3 bases at V and 3 bases at J, with 6 bases between. The germline CDR1 and CDR2 sequences are SEHNR and FQNEAQ (reference sequence). This CDR3 reads CASSFRNYEQYF. The CDR3 bases are TGTGCCAGCAGCTTTCGTAACTACGAGCAGTACTTC.